This T cell receptor beta chain was documented in a study of CD8+CD57+ T cells in acquired aplastic anemia. Study as a whole: Sorted CD4+ and CD8+ cells gave a mean 3.2 ug DNA, range roughly 0.18 to 30 ug.

Germline CDR1 and CDR2: SEHNR and FQNEAQ (reference sequence). The CDR3 loop spans 17 amino acids. After removal of 3 bases from V and 4 bases from J, the junction contained 10 bases not matched to a gene. There are many counts of this clonotype. The target antigen is unknown. Genomic DNA served as template for TCR beta VDJ and CDR3 profiling. From the reads, TCRdb called clonotypes with MiXCR, one entry per CDR3 protein. The sample gives some 290,000 distinct CDR3 sequences, roughly three fifths of which show up once; approximately 8.2% is in the top ten. Study results and limitations: The study found no significant CD8+ Simpson's diversity difference between patients and controls. Patients and controls shared 25 to 35 CD8+ CDR3 sequences, highly expressed in patients.

The clonotype comes from a human donor with severe aplastic anemia or a healthy control (not recorded which). The chain employs TRBV7-9 and TRBJ2-1; TRBD2 matches 9 bases. Specimen: sorted CD4+, CD8+, or CD8+CD57+ T cells (not recorded which) from PBMCs. The CDR3 nucleotides read TGTGCCAGCAGCTTGGGCTTGGCGGGGGGGGATTACAATGAGCAGTTCTTC. Its protein product is CASSLGLAGGDYNEQFF. Variable domain in full (rest from reference TRBV7-9 and TRBJ2-1): DTGVSQNPRHKITKRGQNVTFRCDPISEHNRLYWYRQTLGQGPEFLTYFQNEAQLEKSRLLSDRFSAERPKGSFSTLEIQRTEQGDSAMYLCASSLGLAGGDYNEQFFGPGTRLTVL.